The T cell receptor (beta chain) under discussion was sequenced for a study of response to subunit inactivated influenza vaccine. Study-level results: Only a handful of new T cells, the authors suggested, are recruited with each seasonal influenza vaccination.

Germline assignment: CDR1 SGHVS and CDR2 FQNEAQ. The CDR3 consists of 14 residues. About this clonotype: What it binds is unknown. At one end the junction does not follow the germline gene, possibly because of a read error.

TCRdb reanalysed the RT-PCR reads using MiXCR and keeps one entry per CDR3 protein. The sample lists a few hundred thousand distinct CDR3 sequences, 6.5% to 8% seen once, with around 13% in the top ten. V gene TRBV7-8 combines with J gene TRBJ1-2; D possibly corresponds to TRBD1 (6 bases). Sequences were derived from PBMCs from blood, sampled around 25 months after vaccination. This TCR came from a man between 50 and 75 years old who received an inactivated influenza vaccine. In DNA, the CDR3 is TGTGCCTGCAGCACCGGTGGGGGGCTGAGAGGCTACACCTTC. This sequence encodes CACSTGGGLRGYTF.